This TCR beta chain was recovered during a study of Graves' ophthalmopathy and Graves' hyperthyroidism. Germline V gene sequence: CDR1 MNHNY, CDR2 SVGAGI (reference sequence). The J segment lost 4 bases and the V segment lost 8 bases, leaving 13 bases of the junction unmatched. The length of the CDR3 is 15 residues. Amplification from RNA transcripts yielded the TCR beta CDR3 regions. Second-round multiplex PCR came after first-round RT-PCR with HTBI primers. TCRdb fed the multiplex PCR reads into MiXCR, producing one record per CDR3 protein. This table has about 210,000 distinct CDR3 sequences, over 25% appearing once. Uncontrolled infections, other autoimmune diseases, pregnancy or lactation barred patients from enrollment. This clonotype was recorded many times.

The sequence was obtained from a man between 45 and 60 years old with Graves' ophthalmopathy. This chain uses TRBV6-6 with TRBJ2-5, with TRBD1 matching over 7 bases. Sequenced sample: peripheral blood. CDR3 nucleotide sequence: TGTGCCAGCGAATCGACAGGGAAGTTGGGAGAGACCCAGTACTTC. Amino acid sequence: CASESTGKLGETQYF.